Shown below are 26 T cell receptor beta chains from a single sample sequenced in a study of cytomegalovirus exposure and HLA in healthy donors. A multiplex PCR was run with 60 Vbeta primers and 13 Jbeta primers. Profiled with immunoSEQ multiplex PCR; TCRdb holds only in-frame clones, not every one. This table has 250,000 to 350,000 clones, 80% appearing once. The material sequenced was PBMCs. These receptors originate from a girl aged 2-15 years in good health and CMV-seronegative.

V is TRBV11-2 and J is TRBJ1-2, with 9 bases lining up with TRBD1. Trimming at V came to 2 bases and at J to 9 bases, leaving 16 bases not matched to a gene. This CDR3 contains 17 residues. Germline lookup yields CDR1 SGHAT and CDR2 FQNNGV. CDR3 in amino acids: CASSLTGGASDYVRYTF. The CDR3 DNA follows: TGTGCCAGCAGCTTAACAGGGGGCGCGTCGGACTACGTCCGCTACACCTTC.

This chain uses TRBV5-4 with TRBJ2-7, with 7 bases fitting TRBD1. Trimming removed 3 bases from V and 3 bases from J; junction bases left unmatched: 15. The CDR3 consists of 17 residues. The germline CDR1 and CDR2 sequences are SGHNT and YYREEE (reference sequence). CDR3 sequence reads: CASSSPDRQGFRYEQYF. The CDR3 DNA sequence: TGTGCCAGCAGCTCCCCTGACCGACAGGGATTTCGCTACGAGCAGTACTTC.

The chain employs TRBV7-9 and TRBJ1-1, with D uncertain. CDR1 and CDR2 from the germline V gene are SEHNR and FQNEAQ (reference sequence). This CDR3 comprises 12 residues. Trimming pared 1 base from V and 2 bases from J, leaving 2 bases between. CDR3 in DNA: TGTGCCAGCAGCTTAGTAAACACTGAAGCTTTCTTT. Its translation is CASSLVNTEAFF.

For this clone: At one end, the junction sequence differs from germline, possibly due to a read error. The chain carries TRBV4-2 and TRBJ2-3; possible D gene TRBD2, 7 bases. The CDR3 contains 18 residues. Germline V gene lookup returns CDR1 LGHNA and CDR2 YNFKEQ. The CDR3 spells CASSRLGAGTTSTDTRYF. CDR3 bases: TGTGCCAGCAGCCGGCTGGGAGCGGGGACAACTAGCACAGATACGCGGTATTTT.

The genes are TRBV7-9 and TRBJ2-1, with TRBD2 matching 10 bases. Per germline, CDR1 SEHNR and CDR2 FQNEAQ (reference sequence). Trimming removed 4 bases from V and 4 bases from J; junction bases left unmatched: 7. This CDR3 is 16 amino acids long. CDR3 amino acids: CASSWIAGGRYNEQFF. CDR3 sequence (DNA): TGTGCCAGCAGCTGGATAGCGGGAGGAAGGTACAATGAGCAGTTCTTC.

The J gene is TRBJ2-3, the V gene TRBV9, with 11 bases identical to TRBD2. The CDR3 is 16 residues long. The germline V gene encodes CDR1 SGDLS and CDR2 YYNGEE. V shed 3 bases and J 0 bases; nucleotides not matched to a gene: 3. CDR3 nucleotides: TGTGCCAGCAGCGGACTAGCGGGGACAAGCACAGATACGCAGTATTTT. Encoded protein: CASSGLAGTSTDTQYF.

The V and J genes are TRBV7-8 and TRBJ2-1, with 13 positions matching TRBD2. The V gene's germline CDR1 is SGHVS and CDR2 FQNEAQ. The CDR3 runs 16 residues. J lost 9 bases, V lost 5 bases, and 10 bases had no gene match. The chain's CDR3 is CASSPHRTSGSTEQFF. CDR3 coding DNA: TGTGCCAGCAGCCCCCACCGGACTAGCGGGAGTACTGAGCAGTTCTTC.

The genes are TRBV28 and TRBJ1-3; TRBD1 might be the D (6 bases). Per the germline V gene, CDR1 is MDHEN and CDR2 is SYDVKM. V was pared by 7 bases and J by 0 bases, with 10 bases between. The length of the CDR3 is 14 residues. The CDR3 reads CASIQQGSGNTIYF. As DNA, the CDR3 is TGTGCCAGCATTCAACAGGGCTCTGGAAACACCATATATTTT.

This clone was found a few times. The V and J genes are TRBV5-1 and TRBJ2-7; the match to TRBD1 covers 9 bases. Germline CDR1 reads SGHRS; CDR2 reads YFSETQ. The CDR3 is 14 amino acids. V trimming: 1 base; J trimming: 5 bases; junction bases outside the gene matches: 4. The chain's CDR3 is CASSLRDRVDEQYF. Here the CDR3 DNA reads TGCGCCAGCAGCTTGCGGGACAGGGTCGACGAGCAGTACTTC.

The chain joins TRBV28 to TRBJ2-1; D may be TRBD2 (5 bases). The CDR3 has 12 residues. V shed 3 bases and J shed 11 bases, with 11 bases lying between them. The germline V gene encodes CDR1 MDHEN and CDR2 SYDVKM. The CDR3 DNA reads TGTGCCAGCAGTTTTCGACTAACAAAGCAGTTCTTC. Translating gives CASSFRLTKQFF.

The chain uses TRBV28 and TRBJ1-5; D perhaps matches TRBD1 (6 bases). Trimming removed 2 bases at V and 0 bases at J, with 14 bases between. The CDR3 is 17 residues long. The germline V gene encodes CDR1 MDHEN and CDR2 SYDVKM. The CDR3 is CASSLIMPGDSNQPQHF. The CDR3, as DNA: TGTGCCAGCAGTTTAATTATGCCAGGGGATAGCAATCAGCCCCAGCATTTT. The full variable domain, with the rest looked up from reference TRBV28 and TRBJ1-5, is DVKVTQSSRYLVKRTGEKVFLECVQDMDHENMFWYRQDPGLGLRLIYFSYDVKMKEKGDIPEGYSVSREKKERFSLILESASTNQTSMYLCASSLIMPGDSNQPQHFGDGTRLSIL.

This clone was recorded only once. The chain recombines TRBV6-5 with TRBJ1-1, with 7 bases fitting TRBD1. V was pared by 6 bases and J by 4 bases, with 2 bases of the junction left unmatched. The CDR3 extends over 12 amino acids. Germline values: CDR1 MNHEY, CDR2 SVGAGI. The CDR3 DNA follows: TGTGCCAGCAGCGAGGGGGCCACTGAAGCTTTCTTT. Amino acids: CASSEGATEAFF.

The chain recombines TRBV5-6 with TRBJ2-7, with a tentative D call TRBD2 (6 bases). This CDR3 region has 13 residues. Trimming took off 8 bases at V and 0 bases at J, with 12 bases between the two ends. The V gene's germline CDR1 is SGHDT and CDR2 YYEEEE. The CDR3, as DNA: TGTGCCAGTGGAGGGATTAGCTCCTACGAGCAGTACTTC. Encoded protein: CASGGISSYEQYF. Supplemented by reference TRBV5-6 and TRBJ2-7, the full variable domain reads DAGVTQSPTHLIKTRGQQVTLRCSPKSGHDTVSWYQQALGQGPQFIFQYYEEEERQRGNFPDRFSGHQFPNYSSELNVNALLLGDSALYLCASGGISSYEQYFGPGTRLTVT.

This chain links TRBV18 with TRBJ1-1, with TRBD1 as a possible D gene (5 bases). Germline CDR1 reads KGHSH; CDR2 reads LQKENI. The V gene lost 6 bases and the J gene lost 6 bases, with 20 bases spanning the gap. The CDR3 has 15 residues. CDR3 amino acids: CASSPSPDRLSEAFF. DNA for the CDR3: TGTGCCAGCTCCCCATCCCCCGACAGATTATCTGAAGCTTTCTTT.

V and J are TRBV19 and TRBJ2-7, with D tentatively TRBD1 (5 bases). With 0 bases removed from V and 0 bases from J, the gap between germline ends came to 18 bases. The CDR3 runs 18 residues. Germline CDR1 is LNHDA and CDR2 is SQIVND (reference sequence). The CDR3 DNA reads TGTGCCAGTAGTATAGATCGTCTAGGGGCAGCGAACTCCTACGAGCAGTACTTC. Protein product: CASSIDRLGAANSYEQYF.

This sequence joins TRBV27 and TRBJ1-2; D is unresolved. V lost 2 bases and J 1 base, leaving 23 bases between the germline ends. Germline V gene lookup returns CDR1 MNHEY and CDR2 SMNVEV (reference sequence). This CDR3 is built from 19 residues. In DNA, the CDR3 is TGTGCCAGCAGTTTACGCCTTTTGGGCAGGCAGTCTATTAACTATGGCTACACCTTC. Translating gives CASSLRLLGRQSINYGYTF.

The chain recombines TRBV27 with TRBJ1-1; no definite D call. The CDR3 has 13 residues. The ends were cut back, 5 bases at V and 0 bases at J, with 7 bases in the middle. CDR1 MNHEY and CDR2 SMNVEV come from the germline V gene (reference sequence). CDR3 sequence: CASSRGLNTEAFF. The CDR3 region has the DNA TGTGCCAGCAGTCGGGGTCTGAACACTGAAGCTTTCTTT.

The rearrangement uses TRBV7-2 and TRBJ2-7; TRBD2 matches at 9 bases. This CDR3 has 15 amino acids. Germline V CDR1 and CDR2: SGHTA, FQGNSA. The V segment lost 2 bases and the J segment 5 bases; nucleotides outside the gene matches: 7. This chain's CDR3 is CASSLWREGRDEQYF. The CDR3 region has the DNA TGTGCCAGCAGCTTATGGCGGGAGGGCCGGGACGAGCAGTACTTC.

CDR3 region: CASSPENTEAFF. The CDR3 bases are TGTGCCAGCAGCCCAGAGAACACTGAAGCTTTCTTT. The rearrangement uses TRBV5-4 and TRBJ1-1; D ambiguous. V was cut by 4 bases and J by 1 base, with 5 bases left in between. From germline, CDR1 is SGHNT and CDR2 YYREEE (reference sequence). The CDR3 has 12 residues.

The chain is built from TRBV5-3 and TRBJ2-2, with D perhaps TRBD2 (5 bases). TRBV5-3 carries the ORF label, with uncertain function. Trimming removed 3 bases at V and 5 bases at J, with 17 bases between. The CDR3 runs to 16 residues. The CDR3 protein is CARSSWPRRKTGELFF. The CDR3 DNA sequence: TGTGCCAGAAGCTCATGGCCCAGGAGGAAAACCGGGGAGCTGTTTTTT.

This clone was recorded only once. This rearrangement joins TRBV5-1 to TRBJ2-5, with TRBD1 identical over 8 bases. The CDR3 totals 15 residues. V gave up 4 bases and J gave up 1 base; unmatched junction bases: 6. CDR1 SGHRS and CDR2 YFSETQ come from the germline V gene. CDR3 amino acids: CASSGQGAFQETQYF. The CDR3 DNA reads as TGCGCCAGCAGCGGGCAGGGGGCCTTCCAAGAGACCCAGTACTTC.

The chain recombines TRBV7-9 with TRBJ2-7, with unresolved D. Trimming stripped 6 bases from V and 3 bases from J, with 6 bases between. The CDR3 is 11 residues long. CDR1 and CDR2 (germline): SEHNR, FQNEAQ (reference sequence). CDR3: CASRADYEQYF. DNA of the CDR3: TGTGCCAGCAGGGCCGACTACGAGCAGTACTTC.

V and J are TRBV28 and TRBJ1-5; a possible D gene is TRBD1 (6 bases). From germline, CDR1 is MDHEN and CDR2 SYDVKM. The CDR3 totals 15 residues. The V gene lost 3 bases and the J gene lost 4 bases, with 13 bases spanning the gap. CDR3 amino acids: CASSLATGQNQPQHF. As DNA, the CDR3 is TGTGCCAGCAGTTTGGCGACAGGCCAAAATCAGCCCCAGCATTTT.

This clone was seen a handful of times. V usage is TRBV6-5 and J usage is TRBJ1-3; no firm D call. The CDR3 has 14 amino acids. The ends were cut back, 5 bases at V and 4 bases at J, with 12 bases in the middle. CDR1 is MNHEY and CDR2 is SVGAGI in the germline V gene. CDR3 coding DNA: TGTGCCAGCAGTGAATGGGCGAAGGGAAACACCATATATTTT. Protein product: CASSEWAKGNTIYF.

The V call is TRBV5-5, the J call TRBJ1-2, with TRBD1 identical over 8 bases. Losses at the gene ends were 5 bases for V and 2 bases for J; bases not matched to a gene: 17. The CDR3 totals 18 residues. Germline CDR1 reads SGHKS; CDR2 reads YYEKEE (reference sequence). The CDR3 DNA sequence: TGTGCCAGCAGAATAACGGAACCGCGACAGGGGCTAAACTATGGCTACACCTTC. It specifies CASRITEPRQGLNYGYTF.

The gene calls are TRBV4-1 and TRBJ1-2; D is possibly TRBD1 (5 bases). The CDR3 has 16 amino acids. The germline V gene encodes CDR1 MGHRA and CDR2 YSYEKL. V was pared by 1 base and J by 2 bases, with 14 bases between. CDR3 DNA: TGCGCCAGCAGCCAAGCGGTCGGTACAGGCAACTATGGCTACACCTTC. This sequence encodes CASSQAVGTGNYGYTF.